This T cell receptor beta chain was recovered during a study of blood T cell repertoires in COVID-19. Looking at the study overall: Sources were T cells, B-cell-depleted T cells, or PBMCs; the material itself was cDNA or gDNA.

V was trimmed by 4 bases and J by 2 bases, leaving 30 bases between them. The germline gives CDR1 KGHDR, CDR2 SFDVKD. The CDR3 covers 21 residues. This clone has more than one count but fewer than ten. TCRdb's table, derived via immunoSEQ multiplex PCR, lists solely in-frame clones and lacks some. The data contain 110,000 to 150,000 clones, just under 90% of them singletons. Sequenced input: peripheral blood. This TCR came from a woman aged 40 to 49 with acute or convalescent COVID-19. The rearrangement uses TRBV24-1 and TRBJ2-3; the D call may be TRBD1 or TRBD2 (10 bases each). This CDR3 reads CATSDPGQGGRTSGTTDTQYF. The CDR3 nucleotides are TGTGCCACCAGTGACCCAGGACAGGGGGGACGGACTAGCGGTACCACAGATACGCAGTATTTT.